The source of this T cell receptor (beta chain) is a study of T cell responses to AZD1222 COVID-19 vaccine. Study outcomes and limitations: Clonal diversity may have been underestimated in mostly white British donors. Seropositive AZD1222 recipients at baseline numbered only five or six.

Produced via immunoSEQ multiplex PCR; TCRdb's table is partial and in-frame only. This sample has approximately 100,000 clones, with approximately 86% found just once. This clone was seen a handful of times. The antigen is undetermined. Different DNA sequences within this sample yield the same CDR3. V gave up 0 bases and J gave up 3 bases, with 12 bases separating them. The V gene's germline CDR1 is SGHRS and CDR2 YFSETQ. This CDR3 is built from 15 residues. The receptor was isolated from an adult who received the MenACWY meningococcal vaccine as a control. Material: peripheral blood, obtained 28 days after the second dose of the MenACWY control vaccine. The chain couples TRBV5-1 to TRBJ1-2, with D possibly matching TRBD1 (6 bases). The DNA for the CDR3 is TGCGCCAGCAGCTTGGTTCCGGGGGGCGACTATGGCTACACCTTC. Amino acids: CASSLVPGGDYGYTF.